This T cell receptor (beta chain) was found in a study of blood T cell repertoires in COVID-19 (dated by TCRdb to about 2020). Regarding the complete study: Collaborator samples came from the United States, Italy and Spain and covered acute and convalescent phases of COVID-19. The material from the prospective study consisted of cDNA or gDNA derived from T cells, B-cell-depleted T cells, or PBMCs. Deeply sampled blood TCRbeta repertoires from subjects exposed to, actively infected with, or recovered from COVID-19 were included in the dataset. The repertoires were made available in a free public database intended to serve as a resource for research on the immune response to SARS-CoV-2. Samples were obtained from the ongoing ImmuneRACE study (first 160 participants) and from roughly 1,300 subjects provided by 6 global collaborators. Sample metadata almost always included a de-identified subject ID, COVID-19 status, age in years and sex. Where available, HLA class I and class II types were obtained from metadata supplied by the sample provider rather than from assay-based typing. Results the study describes overall, beyond this receptor: Clinical and demographic metadata were provided uncurated, with the amount varying by source and participant.

TCRbeta CDR3 regions were amplified from genomic DNA by means of the immunoSEQ Assay, a bias-controlled multiplex PCR. On the study's bioinformatics: The number of nucleated cells in each sample was estimated by amplification of reference gene primers within the assay. Sequence reads were collapsed and filtered to measure the absolute abundance of every unique TCRbeta CDR3 rearrangement. For each sample, productive Simpson clonality was calculated as the square root of Simpson's diversity index across productive rearrangements. TCRdb limited this immuneACCESS table to in-frame rearrangements with V and J called. A share of clones is missing; checked studies link under half to unresolved V genes, and the rest is unexplained. Clone size and the V and J calls come from that table; the DNA yielded D and trimming. The sample profile shows 43,000 or so clones; about 87% of them were found once. The ten largest make up about 16% of the sample.

The germline V gene encodes CDR1 SGHAT and CDR2 FQNNGV. Spanning cysteine to phenylalanine, the CDR3 consists of 15 amino acids. Here the CDR3 DNA is all that survives: 45 bases in frame from base 1. V loses 0 bases, J loses 2 bases, and the germline ends lie 11 bases apart. As to this clone: Its antigen is currently not known. No base-level quality is on record; no much larger clone is a single base apart.

Collaborating institutions collected whole blood in K2EDTA tubes following their own protocols. For TCRbeta analysis, collaborators shipped samples in one of three forms: frozen whole blood, isolated PBMCs, or DNA extracted from either of those sample types. This receptor was taken from a man between 60 and 70 years old with active COVID-19. The sequencing input was peripheral blood. Recombination connected TRBV11-2 to TRBJ2-7, with the D segment identity uncertain. CDR3 reads: CASSLDGYGAYEQYF. The sequenced DNA: TGTGCCAGCAGCTTAGATGGATACGGAGCCTACGAGCAGTACTTC.